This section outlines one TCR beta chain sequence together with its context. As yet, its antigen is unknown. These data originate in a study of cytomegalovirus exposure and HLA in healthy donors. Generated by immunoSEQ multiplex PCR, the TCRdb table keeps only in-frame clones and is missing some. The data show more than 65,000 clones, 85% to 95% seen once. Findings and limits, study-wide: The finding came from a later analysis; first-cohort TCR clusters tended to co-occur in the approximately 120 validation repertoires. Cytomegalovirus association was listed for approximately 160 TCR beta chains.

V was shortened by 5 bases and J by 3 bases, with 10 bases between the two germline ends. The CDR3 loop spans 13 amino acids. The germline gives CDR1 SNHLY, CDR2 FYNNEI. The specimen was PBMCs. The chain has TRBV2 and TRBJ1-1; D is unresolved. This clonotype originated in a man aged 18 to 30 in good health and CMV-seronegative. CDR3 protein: CASSFAGDTEAFF. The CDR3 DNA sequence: TGTGCCAGCAGTTTCGCCGGGGACACTGAAGCTTTCTTT.